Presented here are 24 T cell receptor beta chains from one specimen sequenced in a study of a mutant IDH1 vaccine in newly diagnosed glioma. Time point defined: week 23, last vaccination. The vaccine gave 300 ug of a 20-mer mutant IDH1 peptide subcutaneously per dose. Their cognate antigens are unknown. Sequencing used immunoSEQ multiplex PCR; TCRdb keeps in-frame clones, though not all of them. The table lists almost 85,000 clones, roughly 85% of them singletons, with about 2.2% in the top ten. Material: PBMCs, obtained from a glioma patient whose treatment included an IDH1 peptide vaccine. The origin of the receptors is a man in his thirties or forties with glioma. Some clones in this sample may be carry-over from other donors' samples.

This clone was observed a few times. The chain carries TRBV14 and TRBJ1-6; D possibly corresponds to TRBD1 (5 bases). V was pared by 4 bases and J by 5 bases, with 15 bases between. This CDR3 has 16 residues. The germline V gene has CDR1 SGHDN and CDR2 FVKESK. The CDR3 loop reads CASSPFLGRDNSPLHF. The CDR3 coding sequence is TGTGCCAGCAGCCCGTTCTTGGGCAGGGATAATTCACCCCTCCACTTT.

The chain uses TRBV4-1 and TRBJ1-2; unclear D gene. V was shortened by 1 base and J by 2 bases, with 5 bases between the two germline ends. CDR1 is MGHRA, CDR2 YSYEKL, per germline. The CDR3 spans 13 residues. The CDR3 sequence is CASSQVSNYGYTF. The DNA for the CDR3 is TGCGCCAGCAGCCAAGTGTCCAACTATGGCTACACCTTC.

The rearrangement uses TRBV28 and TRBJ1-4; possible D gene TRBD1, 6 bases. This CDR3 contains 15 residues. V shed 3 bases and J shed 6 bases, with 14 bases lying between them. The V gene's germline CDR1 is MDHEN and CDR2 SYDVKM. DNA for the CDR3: TGTGCCAGCAGTTTTATTGGGGGCGGTGATGAAAAACTGTTTTTT. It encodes CASSFIGGGDEKLFF.

For the CDR3, the DNA is TGTGCCAGCAGCGGCCCCCGGGACAGGGTATTCACCGGGGAGCTGTTTTTT. It is translated as CASSGPRDRVFTGELFF. The chain carries TRBV9 and TRBJ2-2; 9 nucleotides line up with TRBD1. V dropped 3 bases and J dropped 4; count of bases not matched to a gene: 10. The germline V gene encodes CDR1 SGDLS and CDR2 YYNGEE. This CDR3 contains 17 residues.

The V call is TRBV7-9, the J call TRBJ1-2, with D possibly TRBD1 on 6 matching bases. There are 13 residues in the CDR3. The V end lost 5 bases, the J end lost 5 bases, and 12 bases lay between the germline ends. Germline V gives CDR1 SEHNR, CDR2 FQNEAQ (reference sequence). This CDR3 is CASSRTAFYGYTF. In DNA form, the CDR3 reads TGTGCCAGCAGCAGGACAGCATTTTATGGCTACACCTTC.

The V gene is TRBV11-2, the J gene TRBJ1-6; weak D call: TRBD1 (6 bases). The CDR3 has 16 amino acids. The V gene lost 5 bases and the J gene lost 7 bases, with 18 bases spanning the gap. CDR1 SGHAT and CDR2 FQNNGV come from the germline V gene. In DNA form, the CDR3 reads TGTGCCAGCAGCCCCCTCAGGGGACAAGGAAATTCACCCCTCCACTTT. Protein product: CASSPLRGQGNSPLHF.

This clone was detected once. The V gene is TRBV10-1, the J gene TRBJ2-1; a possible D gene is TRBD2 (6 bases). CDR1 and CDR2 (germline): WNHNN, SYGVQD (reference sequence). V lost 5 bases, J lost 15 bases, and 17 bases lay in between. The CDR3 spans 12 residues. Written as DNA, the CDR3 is TGCGCCAGCAGTTCCCTTAGCGGAGAGAGGTTCTTC. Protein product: CASSSLSGERFF.

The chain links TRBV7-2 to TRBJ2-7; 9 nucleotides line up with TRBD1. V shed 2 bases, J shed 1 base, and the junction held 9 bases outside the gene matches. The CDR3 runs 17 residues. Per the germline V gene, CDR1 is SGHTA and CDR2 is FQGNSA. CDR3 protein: CASSLQPGQGPSYEQYF. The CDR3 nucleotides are TGTGCCAGCAGCTTACAACCGGGACAGGGCCCTTCCTACGAGCAGTACTTC.

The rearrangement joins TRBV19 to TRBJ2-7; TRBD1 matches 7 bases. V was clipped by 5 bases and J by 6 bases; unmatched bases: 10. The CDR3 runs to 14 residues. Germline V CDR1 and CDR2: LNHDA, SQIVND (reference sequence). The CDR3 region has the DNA TGTGCCAGTAGTCCCTCTAGGGACAGCACCGAGCAGTACTTC. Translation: CASSPSRDSTEQYF.

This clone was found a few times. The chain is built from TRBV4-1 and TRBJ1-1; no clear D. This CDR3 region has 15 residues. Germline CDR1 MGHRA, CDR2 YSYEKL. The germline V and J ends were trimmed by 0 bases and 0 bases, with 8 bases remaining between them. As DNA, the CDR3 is TGCGCCAGCAGCCAAGAGCCCGGGATGAACACTGAAGCTTTCTTT. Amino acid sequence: CASSQEPGMNTEAFF.

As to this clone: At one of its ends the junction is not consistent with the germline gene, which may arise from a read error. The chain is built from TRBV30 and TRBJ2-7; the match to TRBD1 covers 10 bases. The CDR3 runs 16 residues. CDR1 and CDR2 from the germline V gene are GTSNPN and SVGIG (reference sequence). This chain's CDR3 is CARSSAYGTGVYEQYF. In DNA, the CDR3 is TGTGCCCGGAGTTCGGCGTACGGGACAGGGGTCTACGAGCAGTACTTC.

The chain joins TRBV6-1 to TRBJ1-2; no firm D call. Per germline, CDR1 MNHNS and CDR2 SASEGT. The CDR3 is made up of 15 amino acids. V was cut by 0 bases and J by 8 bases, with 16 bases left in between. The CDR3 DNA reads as TGTGCCAGCAGTGAAGCGAGTCGGCAAACGGGGGGCTACACCTTC. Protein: CASSEASRQTGGYTF.

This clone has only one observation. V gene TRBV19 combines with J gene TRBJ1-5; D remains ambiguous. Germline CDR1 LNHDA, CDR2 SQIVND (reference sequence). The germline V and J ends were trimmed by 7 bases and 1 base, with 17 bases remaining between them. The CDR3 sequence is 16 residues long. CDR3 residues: CASTGGGSWSNQPQHF. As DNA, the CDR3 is TGTGCCAGTACCGGCGGCGGGTCATGGAGCAATCAGCCCCAGCATTTT.

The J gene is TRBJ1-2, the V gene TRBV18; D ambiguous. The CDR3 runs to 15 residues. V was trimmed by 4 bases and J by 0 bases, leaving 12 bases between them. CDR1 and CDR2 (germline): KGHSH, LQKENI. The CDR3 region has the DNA TGTGCCAGCTCACTTGAAGGAGAGCCTAACTATGGCTACACCTTC. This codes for CASSLEGEPNYGYTF.

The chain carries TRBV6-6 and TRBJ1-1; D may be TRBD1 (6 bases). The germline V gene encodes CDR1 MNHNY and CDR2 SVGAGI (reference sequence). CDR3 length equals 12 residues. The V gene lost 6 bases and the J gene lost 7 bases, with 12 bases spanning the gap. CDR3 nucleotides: TGTGCCAGCAGGGGACAAAGGATTGAAGCTTTCTTT. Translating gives CASRGQRIEAFF.

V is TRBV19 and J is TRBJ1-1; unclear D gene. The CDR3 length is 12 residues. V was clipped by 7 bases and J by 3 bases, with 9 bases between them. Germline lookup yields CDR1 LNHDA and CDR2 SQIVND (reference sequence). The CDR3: CASKTRDTEAFF. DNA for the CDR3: TGTGCCAGTAAGACCCGAGACACTGAAGCTTTCTTT.

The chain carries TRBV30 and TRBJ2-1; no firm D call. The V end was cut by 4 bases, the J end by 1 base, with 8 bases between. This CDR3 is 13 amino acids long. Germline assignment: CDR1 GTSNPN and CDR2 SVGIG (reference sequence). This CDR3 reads CAWTFFSYNEQFF. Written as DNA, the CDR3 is TGTGCCTGGACTTTTTTTTCCTACAATGAGCAGTTCTTC.

The CDR3 DNA is TGTGCCAGCAATTTAGCAGGGGGCGTCTTAGGCGGGGAGCTGTTTTTT. This translates into CASNLAGGVLGGELFF. The chain couples TRBV2 to TRBJ2-2, with 8 bases matching TRBD1. Trimming took 7 bases from V and 7 from J; bases not matched to a gene: 14. Germline V gene sequence: CDR1 SNHLY, CDR2 FYNNEI. The CDR3 runs to 16 residues.

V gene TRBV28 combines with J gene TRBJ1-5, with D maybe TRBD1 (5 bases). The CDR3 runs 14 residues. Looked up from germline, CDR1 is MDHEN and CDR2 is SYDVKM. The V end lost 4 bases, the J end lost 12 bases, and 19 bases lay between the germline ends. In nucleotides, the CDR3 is TGTGCCAGCAGTTATGAAGGGACTTTTGTAGTCCAGCATTTT. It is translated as CASSYEGTFVVQHF.

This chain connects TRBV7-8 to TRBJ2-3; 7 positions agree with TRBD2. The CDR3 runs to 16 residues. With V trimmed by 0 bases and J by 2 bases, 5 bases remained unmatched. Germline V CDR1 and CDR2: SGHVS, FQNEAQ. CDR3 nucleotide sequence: TGTGCCAGCAGCTTAGCTAGCGGGTACTTCACAGATACGCAGTATTTT. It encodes CASSLASGYFTDTQYF.

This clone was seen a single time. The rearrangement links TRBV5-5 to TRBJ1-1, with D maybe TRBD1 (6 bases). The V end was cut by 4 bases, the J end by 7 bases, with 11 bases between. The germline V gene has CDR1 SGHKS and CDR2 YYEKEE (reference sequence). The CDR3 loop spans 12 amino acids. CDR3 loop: CASSLTGIEAFF. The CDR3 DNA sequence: TGTGCCAGCAGCCTAACAGGGATTGAAGCTTTCTTT.

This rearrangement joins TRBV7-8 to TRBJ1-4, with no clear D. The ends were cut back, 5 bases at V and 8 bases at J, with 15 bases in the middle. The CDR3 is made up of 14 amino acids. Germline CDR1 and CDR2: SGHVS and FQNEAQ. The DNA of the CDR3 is TGTGCCAGCAGCACCCCGACCCAATGGGAAAAACTGTTTTTT. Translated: CASSTPTQWEKLFF.

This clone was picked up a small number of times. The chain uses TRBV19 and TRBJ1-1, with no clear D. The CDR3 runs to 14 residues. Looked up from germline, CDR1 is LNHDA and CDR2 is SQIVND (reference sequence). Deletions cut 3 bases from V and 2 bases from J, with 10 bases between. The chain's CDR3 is CASSIGGLNTEAFF. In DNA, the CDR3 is TGTGCCAGTAGTATCGGAGGACTTAACACTGAAGCTTTCTTT.

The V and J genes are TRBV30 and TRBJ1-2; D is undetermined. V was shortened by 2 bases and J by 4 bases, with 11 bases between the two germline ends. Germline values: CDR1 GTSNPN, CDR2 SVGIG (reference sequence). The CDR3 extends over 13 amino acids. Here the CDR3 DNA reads TGTGCCTGGAGTCCGGCAGACCTCTATGGCTACACCTTC. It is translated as CAWSPADLYGYTF.